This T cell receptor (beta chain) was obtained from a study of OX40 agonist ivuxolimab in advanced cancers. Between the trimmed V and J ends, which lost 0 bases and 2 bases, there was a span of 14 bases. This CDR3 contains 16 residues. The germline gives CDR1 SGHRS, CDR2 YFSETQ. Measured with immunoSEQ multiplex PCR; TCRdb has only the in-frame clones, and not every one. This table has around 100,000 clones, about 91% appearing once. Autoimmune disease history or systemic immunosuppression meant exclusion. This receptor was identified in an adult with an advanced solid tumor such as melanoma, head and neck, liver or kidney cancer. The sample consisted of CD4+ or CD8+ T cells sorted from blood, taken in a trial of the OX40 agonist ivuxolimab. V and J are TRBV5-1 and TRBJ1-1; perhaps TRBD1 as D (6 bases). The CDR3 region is CASSLDVLGGNTEAFF. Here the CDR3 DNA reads TGCGCCAGCAGCTTGGATGTCCTAGGGGGAAACACTGAAGCTTTCTTT.